Detailed here is one T cell receptor (beta chain). Its antigen remains unknown. The PCR contained 60 Vbeta and 13 Jbeta primers. Using immunoSEQ multiplex PCR, the repertoire was profiled, and TCRdb retains in-frame clones only, with some absent. The table records 150,000 to 200,000 clones, 80% to 85% of them present only once. The source of the sample is a study of cytomegalovirus exposure and HLA in healthy donors. Study results and caveats: 150 to 200 TCR beta chains were listed as cytomegalovirus-associated. The CMV antigen specificity of a few CMV-associated chains was confirmed through in vitro analysis.

The CDR3 totals 15 residues. Germline V gene sequence: CDR1 MNHEY, CDR2 SMNVEV (reference sequence). Trimming cost V 3 bases and J 0 bases, with 11 bases left between them. This sequence originates from a man in his fifties in good health and CMV-seropositive. J is TRBJ1-2 and V is TRBV27; D not resolved. Sequenced material: PBMCs. As DNA, the CDR3 is TGTGCCAGCAGTTTGTCAGGCCTCACTAACTATGGCTACACCTTC. Amino acid sequence: CASSLSGLTNYGYTF.